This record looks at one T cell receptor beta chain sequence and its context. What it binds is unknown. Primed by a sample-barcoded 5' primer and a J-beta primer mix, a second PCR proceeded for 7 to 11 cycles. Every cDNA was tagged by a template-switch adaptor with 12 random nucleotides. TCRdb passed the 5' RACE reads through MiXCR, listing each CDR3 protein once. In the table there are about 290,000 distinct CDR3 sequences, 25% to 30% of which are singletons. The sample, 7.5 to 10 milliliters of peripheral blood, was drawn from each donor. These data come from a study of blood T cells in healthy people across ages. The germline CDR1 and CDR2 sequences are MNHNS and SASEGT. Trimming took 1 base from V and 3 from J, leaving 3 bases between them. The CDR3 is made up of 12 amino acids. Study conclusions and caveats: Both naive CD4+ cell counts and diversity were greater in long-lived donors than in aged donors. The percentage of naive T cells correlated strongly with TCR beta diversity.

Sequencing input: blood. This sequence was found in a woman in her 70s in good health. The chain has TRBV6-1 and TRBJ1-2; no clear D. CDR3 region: CASSEDDYGYTF. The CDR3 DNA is TGTGCCAGCAGTGAAGACGACTATGGCTACACCTTC.